This TCR beta chain came from a study of cytomegalovirus exposure and HLA in healthy donors. Points from the study as a whole: 164 TCR beta chains were listed as cytomegalovirus-associated. Common viral pathogens seemed, in a later analysis, to connect with several of the most significant clusters. Trimming of TCR beta V- and J-genes showed a link, identified in a later analysis, to a missense DCLRE1C variant. Prior analysis indicated that the majority of TCR beta V segments exhibited productivity approximately 90% or approximately 30% of the time.

With 60 Vbeta and 13 Jbeta primers, the PCR was carried out. The table came from immunoSEQ multiplex PCR; TCRdb's copy has only in-frame clones and leaves some out. The top ten clones hold less than 3% of a sample with about 110,000 clones, about 64% of them seen once. Of note for this clone: Its antigen is currently unknown.

This receptor was obtained from a female donor in good health and CMV-seronegative. The sample was PBMCs.

CDR3 coding DNA: TGTGCCAGCAGCGTAGACGGTTTCCCACAAAACATTCAGTACTTC. The encoded protein is CASSVDGFPQNIQYF. The V call is TRBV9, the J call TRBJ2-4; the D is unclear. The CDR3 length is 15 residues. The germline V gene has CDR1 SGDLS and CDR2 YYNGEE. The ends were cut back, 0 bases at V and 5 bases at J, with 12 bases in the middle.